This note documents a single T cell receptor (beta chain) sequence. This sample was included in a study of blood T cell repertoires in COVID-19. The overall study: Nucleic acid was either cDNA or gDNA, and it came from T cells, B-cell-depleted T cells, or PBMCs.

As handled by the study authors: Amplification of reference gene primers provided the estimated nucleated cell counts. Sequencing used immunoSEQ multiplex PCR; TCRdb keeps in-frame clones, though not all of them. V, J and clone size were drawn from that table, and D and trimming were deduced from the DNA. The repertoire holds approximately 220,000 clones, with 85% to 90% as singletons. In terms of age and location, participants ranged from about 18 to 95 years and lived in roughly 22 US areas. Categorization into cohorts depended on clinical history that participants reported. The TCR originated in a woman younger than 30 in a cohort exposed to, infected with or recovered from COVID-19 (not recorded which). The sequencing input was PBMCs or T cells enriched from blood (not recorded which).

The CDR3 region has the DNA TGCGCCAGCAGCTGGGACAGAATCAACTATGGCTACACCTTC. Its protein is CASSWDRINYGYTF. This chain connects TRBV5-1 to TRBJ1-2; 7 nucleotides line up with TRBD1. This CDR3 has 14 amino acids. Trimming removed 3 bases from V and 2 bases from J; junction bases left unmatched: 4. Germline CDR1 SGHRS, CDR2 YFSETQ.